These 20 T cell receptor beta chains share one sample of origin, sequenced in a study of CD8+ T cells in alopecia areata. TCR sequencing used cDNA made by reverse transcription of extracted RNA. This table comes from immunoSEQ multiplex PCR, and its TCRdb copy is limited to in-frame clones, with some not included. The data hold some 190,000 clones, with approximately 51% observed a single time. The treatment denotes: oral pan-JAK inhibitor, 5-10 mg twice daily. The sequencing used CD8+ T cells sorted from blood, collected between weeks 51 and 54, from a patient treated with tofacitinib. These receptors were taken from a human donor with alopecia areata.

V usage is TRBV5-1 and J usage is TRBJ2-7, with 9 bases that match TRBD1. Germline V gives CDR1 SGHRS, CDR2 YFSETQ. CDR3 length: 14 amino acids. The V and J ends lost 4 bases and 5 bases, in that order; junction bases with no gene match: 7. The CDR3 DNA reads as TGCGCCAGCAGCAAGACAGGGGGGATCAACGAGCAGTACTTC. Its protein is CASSKTGGINEQYF.

This clone was seen a few times. The chain has TRBV9 and TRBJ1-5; 9 bases are shared with TRBD1. The V segment lost 3 bases and the J segment 7 bases; nucleotides outside the gene matches: 8. Looked up from germline, CDR1 is SGDLS and CDR2 is YYNGEE. The CDR3 covers 15 residues. DNA of the CDR3: TGTGCCAGCAGCGCTGGGACAGGGAAGGCGCAGCCCCAGCATTTT. Amino acid sequence: CASSAGTGKAQPQHF.

The genes are TRBV5-1 and TRBJ2-1, with D perhaps matching TRBD1 (6 bases). CDR1 SGHRS and CDR2 YFSETQ come from the germline V gene. Trimming removed 6 bases at V and 7 bases at J, with 14 bases between. This CDR3 has 13 amino acids. The CDR3 sequence: CASNRVGFNEQFF. The CDR3 nucleotides read TGCGCCAGCAACAGGGTTGGTTTTAATGAGCAGTTCTTC. Together with reference TRBV5-1 and TRBJ2-1, the CDR3 gives the full variable domain: KAGVTQTPRYLIKTRGQQVTLSCSPISGHRSVSWYQQTPGQGLQFLFEYFSETQRNKGNFPGRFSGRQFSNSRSEMNVSTLELGDSALYLCASNRVGFNEQFFGPGTRLTVL.

The chain recombines TRBV5-6 with TRBJ2-7; 9 nucleotides align to TRBD1. CDR1 SGHDT and CDR2 YYEEEE come from the germline V gene. Trimming at V came to 2 bases and at J to 4 bases, leaving 7 bases not matched to a gene. The CDR3 is made up of 15 amino acids. CDR3 amino acids: CASSFGTGRGYEQYF. The CDR3 nucleotides are TGTGCCAGCAGCTTCGGGACAGGGCGAGGGTACGAGCAGTACTTC.

V usage is TRBV29-1 and J usage is TRBJ2-7, with D uncertain. This CDR3 has 15 amino acids. Trimming pared 0 bases from V and 7 bases from J, leaving 19 bases between. The germline CDR1 and CDR2 sequences are SQVTM and ANQGSEA. The CDR3: CSVEDASPLAREQYF. The CDR3 region has the DNA TGCAGCGTTGAAGATGCTTCCCCACTCGCGCGGGAGCAGTACTTC.

The chain couples TRBV27 to TRBJ2-7; a possible D gene is TRBD1 (5 bases). This CDR3 has 16 residues. V lost 5 bases, J lost 5 bases, and 22 bases lay in between. The germline CDR1 and CDR2 sequences are MNHEY and SMNVEV (reference sequence). The CDR3 nucleotides are TGTGCCAGCAGTCCAAGAAAAGGGGCCGGTCGGGACGAGCAGTACTTC. As protein: CASSPRKGAGRDEQYF.

The chain employs TRBV25-1 and TRBJ2-2; D remains unclear. Germline-derived CDR1 and CDR2 are MGHDK and SYGVNS. The CDR3 covers 14 residues. The V end was cut by 0 bases, the J end by 5 bases, with 7 bases between. The CDR3 bases are TGTGCCAGCAGTGAATACAGTGGGACCGGGGAGCTGTTTTTT. Its translation is CASSEYSGTGELFF.

The genes are TRBV12-5 and TRBJ2-2; weak D call: TRBD1 (5 bases). The germline CDR1 and CDR2 sequences are LGHNT and FRNRAP. The V gene lost 5 bases and the J gene lost 1 base, with 11 bases spanning the gap. This CDR3 has 15 residues. The CDR3 reads CASGPLTENTGELFF. CDR3 coding DNA: TGTGCTAGTGGTCCCCTGACAGAGAACACCGGGGAGCTGTTTTTT.

This chain uses TRBV27 with TRBJ2-3, with 8 bases matching TRBD1. The CDR3 is 15 residues long. Germline V gives CDR1 MNHEY, CDR2 SMNVEV (reference sequence). Unmatched junction bases numbered 6, after V lost 2 bases and J lost 5 bases. The chain's CDR3 is CASSLPGGAKDTQYF. CDR3 sequence (DNA): TGTGCCAGCAGTTTACCAGGGGGCGCGAAAGATACGCAGTATTTT.

The chain carries TRBV7-9 and TRBJ2-5, with TRBD1 matching 7 bases. From germline, CDR1 is SEHNR and CDR2 FQNEAQ (reference sequence). The CDR3 loop spans 13 amino acids. V lost 3 bases and J lost 4; bases outside the gene matches: 2. The CDR3 spells CASSLAGGETQYF. The CDR3, as DNA: TGTGCCAGCAGCTTGGCAGGGGGAGAGACCCAGTACTTC.

This clone was recorded a few times. J is TRBJ2-7 and V is TRBV30; the D gene is possibly TRBD2 (6 bases). CDR3 length: 15 residues. Trimming cost V 0 bases and J 5 bases, with 17 bases left between them. CDR1 and CDR2 from the germline V gene are GTSNPN and SVGIG (reference sequence). The CDR3 sequence: CAWSVPGDRRNEQYF. The CDR3 region has the DNA TGTGCCTGGAGTGTACCGGGAGATCGTCGGAACGAGCAGTACTTC.

This clone was observed a handful of times. At the DNA level, this CDR3 is encoded by other sequences in the same sample as well. J is TRBJ2-5 and V is TRBV29-1; D call uncertain. The CDR3 extends over 11 amino acids. With 0 bases removed from V and 5 bases from J, the gap between germline ends came to 4 bases. The germline V gene has CDR1 SQVTM and CDR2 ANQGSEA. The CDR3 spells CSVEDLETQYF. The CDR3 DNA sequence: TGCAGCGTTGAAGATCTTGAGACCCAGTACTTC. Variable domain in full (rest from reference TRBV29-1 and TRBJ2-5): SAVISQKPSRDICQRGTSLTIQCQVDSQVTMMFWYRQQPGQSLTLIATANQGSEATYESGFVIDKFPISRPNLTFSTLTVSNMSPEDSSIYLCSVEDLETQYFGPGTRLLVL.

As concerns this clone: The junction does not match germline at one end; this may be a read error. V is TRBV4-2 and J is TRBJ1-2; the match to TRBD1 covers 7 bases. This CDR3 comprises 12 residues. Per the germline V gene, CDR1 is LGHNA and CDR2 is YNFKEQ. Here the CDR3 DNA reads TGTGCCAGCAGCGAAGACAGGGTAGGCTACACCTTC. This encodes CASSEDRVGYTF.

This clone has only a few counts. The rearrangement joins TRBV25-1 to TRBJ2-3; no clear D. The CDR3 has 11 residues. V gave up 3 bases and J gave up 6 bases, with 4 bases separating them. CDR1 MGHDK and CDR2 SYGVNS come from the germline V gene. The CDR3 DNA reads as TGTGCCAGCAGTGATTCTGATACGCAGTATTTT. It codes for CASSDSDTQYF.

The chain carries TRBV7-9 and TRBJ2-5, with D possibly matching TRBD1 (6 bases). The germline V gene has CDR1 SEHNR and CDR2 FQNEAQ (reference sequence). The germline V and J ends were trimmed by 5 bases and 7 bases, with 14 bases remaining between them. The CDR3 extends over 13 amino acids. In DNA, the CDR3 is TGTGCCAGCAGCCAAATACAGGGCTCGACCCAGTACTTC. Residues: CASSQIQGSTQYF.

The chain links TRBV6-1 to TRBJ2-7; perhaps D is TRBD1 or TRBD2 (6 bases each). Germline V gene sequence: CDR1 MNHNS, CDR2 SASEGT. The CDR3 contains 14 residues. Deletions cut 6 bases from V and 6 bases from J, with 18 bases between. In DNA, the CDR3 is TGTGCCAGCAGGACCCTCATCGGGGGCGGCGAGCAGTACTTC. This codes for CASRTLIGGGEQYF.

The chain carries TRBV2 and TRBJ1-5; a weak D match, TRBD1 (5 bases). V shed 6 bases and J shed 0 bases, with 12 bases lying between them. The CDR3 runs 15 residues. Germline loops: CDR1 SNHLY, CDR2 FYNNEI. CDR3 sequence (DNA): TGTGCCAGCAGACCTGCAGGGAATAGCAATCAGCCCCAGCATTTT. This gives the protein CASRPAGNSNQPQHF.

The V and J genes are TRBV2 and TRBJ1-6; no reliable D call. CDR1 is SNHLY and CDR2 is FYNNEI in the germline V gene. This CDR3 is built from 13 residues. V lost 1 base, J lost 17 bases, and 15 bases lay in between. In DNA form, the CDR3 reads TGTGCCAGCAGTGAAGGAGGTTCTGGGGTTTTCCACTTT. Protein product: CASSEGGSGVFHF.

This chain links TRBV12-5 with TRBJ1-4; tentative D call: TRBD1 (6 bases). Per germline, CDR1 LGHNT and CDR2 FRNRAP. The ends were cut back, 10 bases at V and 0 bases at J, with 15 bases in the middle. The CDR3 spans 15 residues. DNA for the CDR3: TGTGCTACCCGGGGGGACACAGCAACTAATGAAAAACTGTTTTTT. The encoded protein is CATRGDTATNEKLFF.

V usage is TRBV7-2 and J usage is TRBJ1-1, with D unclear. The V gene's germline CDR1 is SGHTA and CDR2 FQGNSA. V was trimmed by 6 bases and J by 5 bases, leaving 13 bases between them. The CDR3 extends over 13 amino acids. The CDR3 reads CASRLRLGTEAFF. The CDR3 region has the DNA TGTGCCAGCAGGCTCCGTTTAGGTACTGAAGCTTTCTTT.